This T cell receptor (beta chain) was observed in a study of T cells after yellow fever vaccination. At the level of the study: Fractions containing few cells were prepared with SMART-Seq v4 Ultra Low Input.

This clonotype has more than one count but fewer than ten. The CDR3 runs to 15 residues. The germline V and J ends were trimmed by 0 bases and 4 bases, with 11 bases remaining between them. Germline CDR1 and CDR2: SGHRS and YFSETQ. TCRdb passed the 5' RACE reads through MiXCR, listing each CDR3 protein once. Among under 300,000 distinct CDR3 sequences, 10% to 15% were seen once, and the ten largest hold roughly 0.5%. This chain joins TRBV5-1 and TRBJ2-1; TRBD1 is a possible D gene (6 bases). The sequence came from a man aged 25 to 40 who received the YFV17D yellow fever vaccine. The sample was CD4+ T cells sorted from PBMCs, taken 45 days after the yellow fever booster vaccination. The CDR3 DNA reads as TGCGCCAGCAGCTTGGAGGGACATGAATACAATGAGCAGTTCTTC. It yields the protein CASSLEGHEYNEQFF.